The 10 T cell receptor beta chains listed next were all sequenced from one sample in a study of blood T cell repertoires in COVID-19 (TCRdb year 2020). The library was produced with the immunoSEQ multiplex PCR assay. Imported from immuneACCESS, the table was reduced by TCRdb to in-frame sequences with V and J called. These copies leave out some clones; in studies compared against another copy, an unresolved V gene accounts for under half, and the cause of the remainder is not known. For this sample there are about 210,000 clones; about 90% appear just once. Around 1.2% of the sample belongs to the ten largest clones. The material sequenced was peripheral blood. The receptor set was obtained from a man aged 25-45 years with acute or convalescent COVID-19.

The V and J genes are TRBV5-4 and TRBJ2-7; unclear D gene. Trimming left V 4 bases short and J 6 bases short, with 14 bases between. The CDR3 runs 13 residues. Looked up from germline, CDR1 is SGHNT and CDR2 is YYREEE (reference sequence). The CDR3 sequence: CASSLTPLGEQYF. CDR3 DNA: TGTGCCAGCAGCCTCACCCCCCTCGGCGAGCAGTACTTC. Based on the CDR3 plus reference TRBV5-4 and TRBJ2-7, the full variable domain is ETGVTQSPTHLIKTRGQQVTLRCSSQSGHNTVSWYQQALGQGPQFIFQYYREEENGRGNFPPRFSGLQFPNYSSELNVNALELDDSALYLCASSLTPLGEQYFGPGTRLTVT.

The CDR3 DNA sequence: TGTGCCAGCAGCTTTTCCGGGACTAGCTACGCCGAGCAGTACTTC. Amino acids: CASSFSGTSYAEQYF. The chain carries TRBV3-1 (or the pseudogene TRBV3-2) and TRBJ2-7; 9 positions match TRBD2. V was clipped by 5 bases and J by 6 bases; unmatched bases: 11. CDR1 LGHDT and CDR2 YNNKEL come from the germline V gene (reference sequence). This CDR3 contains 15 residues.

This chain uses TRBV12-3 or TRBV12-4 with TRBJ1-2, with D possibly TRBD1 on 5 matching bases. This CDR3 has 11 amino acids. The V end was cut by 4 bases, the J end by 8 bases, with 8 bases between. CDR3 in DNA: TGTGCCAGCAGTTCCAGGGTAGGCTACACCTTC. Its protein product is CASSSRVGYTF.

The V gene is TRBV6-2 or TRBV6-3, the J gene TRBJ2-5; D may be TRBD1 (5 bases). The V and J ends lost 6 bases and 5 bases respectively, with 10 bases between them. This CDR3 region has 12 residues. The germline V gene encodes CDR1 MNHEY and CDR2 SVGEGT. The CDR3 nucleotides are TGTGCCAGCAGCTCCGGACACGAGACCCAGTACTTC. This codes for CASSSGHETQYF.

This clone was detected once. This chain joins TRBV19 and TRBJ1-2; 8 nucleotides line up with TRBD1. Germline CDR1 and CDR2: LNHDA and SQIVND (reference sequence). V lost 4 bases and J lost 5; bases outside the gene matches: 9. This CDR3 is built from 15 residues. The CDR3: CASSTDRGLRYGYTF. The CDR3 bases are TGTGCCAGTAGTACCGACAGGGGCCTTAGATATGGCTACACCTTC. Full variable domain (remainder filled in from reference TRBV19 and TRBJ1-2): DGGITQSPKYLFRKEGQNVTLSCEQNLNHDAMYWYRQDPGQGLRLIYYSQIVNDFQKGDIAEGYSVSREKKESFPLTVTSAQKNPTAFYLCASSTDRGLRYGYTFGSGTRLTVV.

This chain uses TRBV7-9 with TRBJ2-7; 8 nucleotides agree with TRBD2. This CDR3 comprises 14 residues. Germline V gene lookup returns CDR1 SEHNR and CDR2 FQNEAQ (reference sequence). J lost 5 bases, V lost 4 bases, and 7 bases had no gene match. This CDR3 is CASSWKGLAHEQYF. CDR3 DNA: TGTGCCAGCAGCTGGAAAGGACTAGCCCACGAGCAGTACTTC.

The CDR3 region is CASSWAGVQFF. DNA of the CDR3: TGCGCCAGCAGCTGGGCGGGAGTTCAGTTCTTC. The rearrangement uses TRBV5-1 and TRBJ2-1; 7 bases align to TRBD2. CDR1 is SGHRS, CDR2 YFSETQ, per germline. The CDR3 extends over 11 amino acids. The junction had 4 bases not matched to a gene; V was cut back by 3 bases and J by 13 bases.

This clone was seen just once. V is TRBV5-1 and J is TRBJ2-7; 9 bases line up with TRBD1. Germline CDR1 is SGHRS and CDR2 is YFSETQ. Trimming removed 4 bases from V and 5 bases from J; junction bases left unmatched: 10. This CDR3 has 15 residues. This CDR3 is CASSRTGQGGDEQYF. The CDR3 coding sequence is TGCGCCAGCAGCCGTACGGGACAGGGAGGGGACGAGCAGTACTTC.

As to this clone: Other DNA sequences within the sample encode an identical CDR3. The chain recombines TRBV18 with TRBJ2-3; 10 positions agree with TRBD2. Germline V gene lookup returns CDR1 KGHSH and CDR2 LQKENI. V dropped 5 bases and J dropped 0; count of bases not matched to a gene: 2. The CDR3 sequence is 15 residues long. The CDR3 DNA reads TGTGCCAGCTCAACGACTAGCGGGAGCACAGATACGCAGTATTTT. Its translation is CASSTTSGSTDTQYF.

The chain carries TRBV19 and TRBJ2-1; D remains ambiguous. Germline assignment: CDR1 LNHDA and CDR2 SQIVND (reference sequence). Deletions cut 6 bases from V and 6 bases from J, with 15 bases between. The CDR3 is 14 residues long. The CDR3: CASRPSAWVNEQFF. The CDR3, as DNA: TGTGCCAGTAGACCTAGTGCCTGGGTCAATGAGCAGTTCTTC. The variable domain in full, with the rest retrieved from reference TRBV19 and TRBJ2-1, is DGGITQSPKYLFRKEGQNVTLSCEQNLNHDAMYWYRQDPGQGLRLIYYSQIVNDFQKGDIAEGYSVSREKKESFPLTVTSAQKNPTAFYLCASRPSAWVNEQFFGPGTRLTVL.